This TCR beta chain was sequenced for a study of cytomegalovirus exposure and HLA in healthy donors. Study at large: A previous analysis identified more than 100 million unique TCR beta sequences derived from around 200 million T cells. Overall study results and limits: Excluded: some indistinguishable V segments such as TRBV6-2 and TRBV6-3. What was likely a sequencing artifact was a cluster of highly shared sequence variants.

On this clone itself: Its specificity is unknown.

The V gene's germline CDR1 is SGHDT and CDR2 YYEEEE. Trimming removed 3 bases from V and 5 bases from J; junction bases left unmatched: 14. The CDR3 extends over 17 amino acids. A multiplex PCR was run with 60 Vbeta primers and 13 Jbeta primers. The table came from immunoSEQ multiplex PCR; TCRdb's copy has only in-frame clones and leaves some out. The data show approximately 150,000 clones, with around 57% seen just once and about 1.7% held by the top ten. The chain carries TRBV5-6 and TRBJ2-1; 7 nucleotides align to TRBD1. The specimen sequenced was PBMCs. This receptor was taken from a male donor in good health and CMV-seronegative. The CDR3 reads CASSSIRADRSHNEQFF. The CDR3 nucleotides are TGTGCCAGCAGCTCAATCCGAGCGGACAGGTCCCACAATGAGCAGTTCTTC.